The subject of this entry is one TCR beta chain. The data were taken from a study of T cell responses to AZD1222 COVID-19 vaccine. Here immunoSEQ multiplex PCR was the method, and the copy in TCRdb shows in-frame clones only, minus some. The sample has roughly 120,000 clones, roughly 88% seen once; the top ten hold 18%. CDR3 size: 10 residues. V was cut by 7 bases and J by 8 bases, with 11 bases left in between. Germline V gene data show CDR1 as DFQATT and CDR2 as SNEGSKA (reference sequence). This clonotype was obtained from an adult in good health. Sequenced here: peripheral blood, sampled on day 0 of MenACWY control vaccination. The V and J genes are TRBV20-1 and TRBJ1-1; the D is unclear. DNA of the CDR3: TGCAGTGTCGCGACGGTAGAAGCTTTCTTT. Translation gives CSVATVEAFF.